Detailed here is one T cell receptor (beta chain). What it recognizes is unknown. Original analysis: What underpinned the distant-metastasis classifier for papillary thyroid cancer was the set of CDR3 differences across clinicopathological groups. TCRdb re-clonotyped the PCR reads via MiXCR. The V and J calls here are based on TCRdb, not the publication. The table records some 60,000 clones, 25% to 30% of them present only once. The data were obtained in a study of metastatic and nonmetastatic thyroid tumors. The wider study: Peripheral blood and tumor or nodule samples from malignant and benign thyroid patients were compared. Study-wide findings and caveats: According to reports, the diversity of TCR beta was significantly higher in malignant thyroid tumors than in benign nodules, and this held in both blood and tumor samples.

Patients underwent thyroid surgery, and none had received any treatment before it. With 1 base clipped from V and 7 bases from J, the junction kept 7 bases outside the gene matches. Germline CDR1 and CDR2: DFQATT and SNEGSKA (reference sequence). The length of the CDR3 is 13 residues. The TCR sequence derives from a female donor with papillary thyroid cancer or a benign thyroid nodule (not recorded which). Some clones in this sample may be carry-over from other donors' samples. The material sequenced was blood. The chain links TRBV20-1 to TRBJ2-7; TRBD2 matches 7 bases. The CDR3 coding sequence is TGCAGTGCTAGAGCCCCCGGGGGGTGGGAGCAGTACTTC. Amino acid sequence: CSARAPGGWEQYF.